The rows below give T cell receptor beta chains drawn from one sample of a study of cytomegalovirus exposure and HLA in healthy donors. The repertoire was sequenced with immunoSEQ multiplex PCR; TCRdb's copy has only in-frame clones and lacks some. The sample records about 190,000 clones, under 85% being singletons. The sequenced sample was PBMCs. The receptors come from a woman between 18 and 29 years old in good health and CMV-seronegative. Both conserved end residues are part of each CDR3. D genes are given only for firm matches. Not all rows give a size; the values are once, few, many and, for expanded clones, a class.

d_gene	v_gene	j_gene	abundance	CDR3aa	CDR3nt
NA	TRBV6-1	TRBJ2-7	NA	CASSDPSGEKREQYF	TGTGCCAGCAGTGACCCTTCGGGAGAGAAGCGCGAGCAGTACTTC
NA	TRBV18	TRBJ2-2	NA	CASSPPRGYGELFF	TGTGCCAGCTCACCACCTCGAGGGTACGGGGAGCTGTTTTTT
TRBD1	TRBV28	TRBJ1-1	NA	CASSFLGARGGNTEAFF	TGTGCCAGCAGTTTTTTGGGCGCTAGAGGGGGCAACACTGAAGCTTTCTTT
NA	TRBV7-9	TRBJ1-2	NA	CASSLGIRQTNYGYTF	TGTGCCAGCAGCTTAGGTATTAGACAAACTAACTATGGCTACACCTTC
TRBD1	TRBV7-9	TRBJ1-3	NA	CASSNTDRAGNTIYF	TGTGCCAGCAGCAACACCGACAGGGCTGGAAACACCATATATTTT
NA	TRBV7-8	TRBJ1-5	NA	CASSLAGGTSNQPQHF	TGTGCCAGCAGCTTAGCCGGGGGTACCTCCAATCAGCCCCAGCATTTT
TRBD2	TRBV7-2	TRBJ2-2	NA	CASSLTSGGANTGELFF	TGTGCCAGCAGCTTGACTAGCGGGGGTGCGAACACCGGGGAGCTGTTTTTT
NA	TRBV25-1	TRBJ1-3	NA	CASSEPGGSRNTIYF	TGTGCCAGCAGTGAACCGGGAGGGTCTAGAAACACCATATATTTT
NA	TRBV15	TRBJ1-1	few	CATSRTENTEAFF	TGTGCCACCAGCAGGACAGAGAACACTGAAGCTTTCTTT
NA	TRBV21-1	TRBJ1-4	few	CASRRRERGEKLFF	TGTGCCAGCAGAAGACGGGAGCGCGGTGAAAAACTGTTTTTT
TRBD1	TRBV5-4	TRBJ1-2	NA	CASSLVGTGWDGYTF	TGTGCCAGCAGCTTGGTGGGGACAGGGTGGGATGGCTACACCTTC
NA	TRBV25-1	TRBJ2-7	NA	CASSARGRYEQYF	TGTGCCAGCAGTGCCAGGGGTAGGTACGAGCAGTACTTC